A selection of T cell receptor beta chains follows, all from one sample in a study of cytomegalovirus exposure and HLA in healthy donors. Measured with immunoSEQ multiplex PCR; TCRdb has only the in-frame clones, and not every one. The top ten hold approximately 2% of the sample, which has under 200,000 clones, roughly 80% seen once. Input material: PBMCs. These receptors were collected from a human donor in good health. Both conserved end residues are part of each CDR3. The D gene is left open where the match is weak. Only part of the rows carry a size: once, few, many, or a class if the clone is expanded.

v_gene	d_gene	abundance	j_gene	CDR3nt	CDR3aa
TRBV25-1	.	few	TRBJ1-2	TGTGCCAGCAGTGTCGAATCTACCCCGGGGGGCTACACCTTC	CASSVESTPGGYTF
TRBV27	TRBD2	.	TRBJ2-3	TGTGCCAGCAGACGTAGCGGGGGAACCGGTGGAGATACGCAGTATTTT	CASRRSGGTGGDTQYF
TRBV14	TRBD1	.	TRBJ2-7	TGTGCCAGCAGCCAGACAGGGATCTACGAGCAGTACTTC	CASSQTGIYEQYF
TRBV2	TRBD1	once	TRBJ2-7	TGTGCCAGCAGTGACCTCCAGGGGGCCGACGAGCAGTACTTC	CASSDLQGADEQYF
TRBV7-6	.	.	TRBJ1-1	TGTGCCAGCAGCTCTGGACAGATGAACACTGAAGCTTTCTTT	CASSSGQMNTEAFF
TRBV9	TRBD1	.	TRBJ1-1	TGTGCCAGCAGCGTAGGGGACAGGAACACTGAAGCTTTCTTT	CASSVGDRNTEAFF
TRBV7-8	TRBD1	few	TRBJ2-2	TGTGCCAGCAGCTTCCCACAGGGGAGTGACGGGGAGCTGTTTTTT	CASSFPQGSDGELFF
TRBV19	TRBD2	.	TRBJ2-1	TGTGCCAGTAGTATTCGCGGGGGGCCGAATGAGCAGTTCTTC	CASSIRGGPNEQFF
TRBV5-1	TRBD2	.	TRBJ2-1	TGCGCCAGCAGCTTTAGCGGGGGGGAGCAGTTCTTC	CASSFSGGEQFF
TRBV7-8	TRBD2	.	TRBJ2-7	TGTGCCAGCAGCTTAGCGCGGGGGGGCCGCTACGAGCAGTACTTC	CASSLARGGRYEQYF
TRBV25-1	.	.	TRBJ1-3	TGTGCCAGCAGTGCTCCCTCTGGAAACACCATATATTTT	CASSAPSGNTIYF
TRBV25-1	.	.	TRBJ2-3	TGTGTGCGGGTGGATACGCAGTATTTT	CVRVDTQYF
TRBV7-2	.	.	TRBJ1-4	TGTGCCAGCAGCTTAGGGTTGGGAGGGGAAAAACTGTTTTTT	CASSLGLGGEKLFF
TRBV6-5	.	.	TRBJ2-7	TGTGCCAGCAGGGGCAGGGGAGACTACGAGCAGTACTTC	CASRGRGDYEQYF
TRBV6-1	TRBD1	.	TRBJ1-5	TGTGCCAGCAGTCTGACCGGGACAGGGGATCAGCCCCAGCATTTT	CASSLTGTGDQPQHF
TRBV7-2	TRBD1	.	TRBJ2-5	TGTGCCAGCAGCTATAGGACAGGGGAAGGGGAGACCCAGTACTTC	CASSYRTGEGETQYF
TRBV15	.	.	TRBJ1-2	TGTGCCACCCGGAATACAGGATCTAACTATGGCTACACCTTC	CATRNTGSNYGYTF
TRBV5-1	.	.	TRBJ2-5	TGCGCCAGCAGCTTGACGAACAGGGAAGGGACCCAGTACTTC	CASSLTNREGTQYF
TRBV18	TRBD1	.	TRBJ1-2	TGTGCCAGCTCACGAGGACAGGCTAACTATGGCTACACCTTC	CASSRGQANYGYTF
TRBV4-3	TRBD2	few	TRBJ2-3	TGCGCCAGCAGCCAGACTGGGACTAGCGGGGGAACTGGGGATACGCAGTATTTT	CASSQTGTSGGTGDTQYF
TRBV6-1	.	.	TRBJ1-6	TGTGCCAGCAGTGAAGGGGCCCTCTCCTATAATTCACCCCTCCACTTT	CASSEGALSYNSPLHF
TRBV5-1	TRBD1	.	TRBJ1-1	TGCGCCAGCAGCGCGACAGGGCAGGAGACTGAAGCTTTCTTT	CASSATGQETEAFF
TRBV4-3	.	.	TRBJ2-7	TGCGCCAGCAGCCAAGTGCGAGCGAGGGAATACGAGCAGTACTTC	CASSQVRAREYEQYF
TRBV4-3	TRBD2	.	TRBJ2-1	TGCGCCAGCAGCCAAGGTCTCGGACTAGCGCTATACAATGAGCAGTTCTTC	CASSQGLGLALYNEQFF
TRBV7-9	TRBD1	.	TRBJ2-5	TGTGCCAGCAGCGTCCGACAGGGGATCCAAGAGACCCAGTACTTC	CASSVRQGIQETQYF
TRBV10-3	.	.	TRBJ1-1	TGTGCCACCCGGGGGGGGAACACTGAAGCTTTCTTT	CATRGGNTEAFF
TRBV7-9	.	.	TRBJ1-1	TGTGCCAGCAGCTCCGACAGAAGCACTGAAGCTTTCTTT	CASSSDRSTEAFF
TRBV7-2	TRBD1	.	TRBJ2-1	TGTGCCAGCAGCTTAGAACAGGGGCAGTACAATGAGCAGTTCTTC	CASSLEQGQYNEQFF
TRBV23-1	.	few	TRBJ2-2	TGCGCCACGGACAGAGCGAACACCGGGGAGCTGTTTTTT	CATDRANTGELFF
TRBV4-1	.	.	TRBJ1-2	TGCGCCAGCAGCCAAGGACTGACTACTAACTATGGCTACACCTTC	CASSQGLTTNYGYTF
TRBV7-9	.	.	TRBJ1-1	TGTGCCAGCAGCTCTGGACAAGCGAACACTGAAGCTTTCTTT	CASSSGQANTEAFF
TRBV7-9	TRBD1	.	TRBJ1-1	TGTGCCAGCAGCTCGCCGGGGACAGGGGGGATCATGAACACTGAAGCTTTCTTT	CASSSPGTGGIMNTEAFF
TRBV5-8	.	.	TRBJ2-1	TGTGCCAGCAGCTTATTCGAAAGACAGTACAATGAGCAGTTCTTC	CASSLFERQYNEQFF
TRBV4-2	TRBD2	.	TRBJ2-5	TGTGCCAGCAGCCAGGAACTAGCCGGGGAGGGTTTGCGAGAGACCCAGTACTTC	CASSQELAGEGLRETQYF
TRBV27	TRBD1	few	TRBJ2-7	TGTGCCAGCAGCCGGTCAAGGGGGCGCGCTGAGCAGTACTTC	CASSRSRGRAEQYF
TRBV2	.	few	TRBJ2-4	TGTGCCAGCAGTGGTCTATCCGGGGGTGCCAAAAACATTCAGTACTTC	CASSGLSGGAKNIQYF
TRBV10-3	TRBD1	.	TRBJ1-6	TGTGCCATCAGGGGGACAGGGGAGGCAAATTCACCCCTCCACTTT	CAIRGTGEANSPLHF
TRBV5-6	.	.	TRBJ1-3	TGTGCCAGCAGCTTGGGACTGCACTCTGGAAACACCATATATTTT	CASSLGLHSGNTIYF
TRBV25-1	TRBD1	.	TRBJ2-4	TGTGCCAGCAGTGATTCTTCAGGGGGCTCCAAAAACATTCAGTACTTC	CASSDSSGGSKNIQYF
TRBV5-4	TRBD1	.	TRBJ2-5	TGTGCCAGCAGCTACCAGACAGGGGGGAAAGAGACCCAGTACTTC	CASSYQTGGKETQYF
TRBV29-1	.	.	TRBJ2-5	TGCAGCGTTCAGGGGTCGGAGACCCAGTACTTC	CSVQGSETQYF
TRBV6-6	.	.	TRBJ2-7	TGTGCCAGCAGATCAGACTGGTACGAGCAGTACTTC	CASRSDWYEQYF
TRBV29-1	TRBD1	.	TRBJ2-4	TGCAGCGTTGAAAGAGGGGGCCGAAACATTCAGTACTTC	CSVERGGRNIQYF
TRBV27	TRBD1	.	TRBJ2-3	TGTGCCAGCAGTTCAGGGGGCCGTAGCACAGATACGCAGTATTTT	CASSSGGRSTDTQYF
TRBV5-1	.	once	TRBJ1-2	TGCGCCAGCAGCTTCACTGGCGGGGGTAGTAATGGCTACACCTTC	CASSFTGGGSNGYTF
TRBV12-5	TRBD1	.	TRBJ1-5	TGTGCTAGTGGTTTGGATCCGGGACAGGGGCCCAATCAGCCCCAGCATTTT	CASGLDPGQGPNQPQHF
TRBV4-1	.	.	TRBJ1-1	TGCGCCAGCAGCCAAGTGGCAGTGATGAACACTGAAGCTTTCTTT	CASSQVAVMNTEAFF
TRBV11-3	TRBD1	.	TRBJ1-2	TGTGCCAGCAGCAAGACAGGGGGAGTAAATTATGGCTACACCTTC	CASSKTGGVNYGYTF
TRBV6-5	TRBD1	.	TRBJ2-7	TGTGCCAGCGGGACAGGATCCTACGAGCAGTACTTC	CASGTGSYEQYF
TRBV5-1	.	few	TRBJ1-6	TGCGCCAGCAGCTTGTTGAGTCCCGACTCGGATACTTCACCCCTCCACTTT	CASSLLSPDSDTSPLHF
TRBV25-1	TRBD1	once	TRBJ1-2	TGTGCCAGCAGTGAATTTGGGGACAGGGCTTATGGCTACACCTTC	CASSEFGDRAYGYTF
TRBV18	.	.	TRBJ1-3	TGTGCCAGCTCACCACTAACCCAGACAAGCTCTGGAAACACCATATATTTT	CASSPLTQTSSGNTIYF
TRBV4-3	TRBD1	.	TRBJ1-4	TGCGCCAGCAGCCACACAGGGGGCGTCCATGAAAAACTGTTTTTT	CASSHTGGVHEKLFF